The entry below describes one T cell receptor (beta chain). The data belong to a study of OX40 agonist ivuxolimab in advanced cancers. Study details: Cohort: approximately 83% men, mean age around 60, aged about 23 to 80. The eligibility criteria allowed prior anti-PD-1, anti-PD-L1 or anti-CTLA-4 therapy, and 40% had some. Three patients, one with hepatocellular carcinoma and two with cutaneous melanoma, achieved partial responses.

Profiled with immunoSEQ multiplex PCR; TCRdb holds only in-frame clones, not every one. The sample has tens of thousands of clones, about 87% seen once. CDR1 is SQVTM and CDR2 is ANQGSEA in the germline V gene. The CDR3 extends over 12 amino acids. The V and J ends lost 7 bases and 8 bases respectively, with 17 bases between them. The sample in question was CD4+ or CD8+ T cells sorted from blood, obtained in a trial of the OX40 agonist ivuxolimab. This receptor was taken from an adult with an advanced solid tumor such as melanoma, head and neck, liver or kidney cancer. V and J are TRBV29-1 and TRBJ1-2; D is possibly TRBD1 (6 bases). Written as DNA, the CDR3 is TGCAGCGCACCCTCCGGACAGAGCGGCTACACCTTC. It codes for CSAPSGQSGYTF.